The source of this T cell receptor (beta chain) is a study of blood T cells in healthy people across ages. Study findings and constraints: Unsorted PBMCs blocked a conclusive comparison of naive and antigen-experienced cells. Older age went with lower TCR beta diversity per million T cells, in a roughly linear way.

The count of this clonotype is one. Its antigen is unidentified. The CDR3 runs to 13 residues. Germline loops: CDR1 SGHRS, CDR2 YFSETQ. The J segment lost 11 bases and the V segment lost 7 bases, leaving 12 bases of the junction unmatched. Then a second PCR, running about 6 to 12 cycles, was carried out with a sample-barcoded 5' primer and a J-beta primer mix. TCRdb fed the 5' RACE reads into MiXCR, producing one record per CDR3 protein. The table shows 1.5 million to 2 million distinct CDR3 sequences, with about 50% occurring only once. Sequencing was performed on blood. The V gene is TRBV5-1, the J gene TRBJ2-5, with 9 bases aligning to TRBD1. This TCR came from a woman between 35 and 50 years old in good health. This CDR3 reads CASRTGEGNEQYF. The CDR3 coding sequence is TGCGCCAGCCGGACAGGGGAAGGTAATGAGCAGTACTTC.